This T cell receptor beta chain was sequenced for a study of CD8 T cells in Susac syndrome. This CDR3 contains 15 residues. Trimming removed 3 bases from V and 2 bases from J, with 14 bases in between. Germline V gene data show CDR1 as LGHNA and CDR2 as YSLEER. Random hexamers were used to reverse transcribe an amount of about 0.45 to 1 ug RNA. immunoSEQ multiplex PCR amplified TCR beta CDR3 across 54 Vbeta, 13 Jbeta. TCRdb called the immunoSEQ multiplex PCR reads again in MiXCR, with one record for every CDR3 protein. The repertoire includes 150,000 to 200,000 distinct CDR3 sequences, less than 95% of them detected once, and about 0.1% sits in the top ten. Sequencing of TCR beta was carried out in blood CD8+ and CD4+ T cells.

This receptor was obtained from a human donor with multiple sclerosis. Sequenced sample: CD4+ T cells from PBMCs. This rearrangement joins TRBV4-3 to TRBJ2-7; D is perhaps TRBD1 or TRBD2 (5 bases each). As DNA, the CDR3 is TGCGCCAGCAGCCATGAAGCGGTGGGACCCTACGAGCAGTACTTC. Residues: CASSHEAVGPYEQYF.